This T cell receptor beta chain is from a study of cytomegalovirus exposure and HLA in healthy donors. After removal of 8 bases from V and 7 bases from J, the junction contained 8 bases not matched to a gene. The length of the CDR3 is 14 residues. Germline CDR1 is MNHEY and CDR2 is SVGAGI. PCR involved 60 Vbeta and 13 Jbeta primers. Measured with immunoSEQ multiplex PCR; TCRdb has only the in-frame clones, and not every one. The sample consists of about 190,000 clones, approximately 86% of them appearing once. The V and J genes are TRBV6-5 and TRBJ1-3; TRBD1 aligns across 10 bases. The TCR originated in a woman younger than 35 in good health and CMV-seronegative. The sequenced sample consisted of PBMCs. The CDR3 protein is CASRSDRGYNTIYF. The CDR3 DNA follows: TGTGCCAGCCGATCGGACAGGGGGTACAACACCATATATTTT.